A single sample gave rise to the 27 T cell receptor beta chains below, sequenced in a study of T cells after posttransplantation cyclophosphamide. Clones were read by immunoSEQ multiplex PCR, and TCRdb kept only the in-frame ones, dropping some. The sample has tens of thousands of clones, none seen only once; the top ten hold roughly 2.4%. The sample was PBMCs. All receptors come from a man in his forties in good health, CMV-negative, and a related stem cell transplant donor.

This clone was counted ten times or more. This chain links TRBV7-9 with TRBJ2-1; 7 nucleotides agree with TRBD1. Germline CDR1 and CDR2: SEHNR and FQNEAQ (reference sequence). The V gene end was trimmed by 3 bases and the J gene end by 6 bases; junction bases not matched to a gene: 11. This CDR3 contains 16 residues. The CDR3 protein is CASSFGSLTGLNEQFF. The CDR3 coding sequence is TGTGCCAGCAGCTTTGGTTCGCTGACAGGGCTCAATGAGCAGTTCTTC.

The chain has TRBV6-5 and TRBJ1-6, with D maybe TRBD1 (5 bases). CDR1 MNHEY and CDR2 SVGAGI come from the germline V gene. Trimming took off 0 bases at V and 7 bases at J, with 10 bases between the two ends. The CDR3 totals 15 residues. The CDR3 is CASSYSGGSNSPLHF. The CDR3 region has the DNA TGTGCCAGCAGTTACTCCGGGGGTTCGAATTCACCCCTCCACTTT.

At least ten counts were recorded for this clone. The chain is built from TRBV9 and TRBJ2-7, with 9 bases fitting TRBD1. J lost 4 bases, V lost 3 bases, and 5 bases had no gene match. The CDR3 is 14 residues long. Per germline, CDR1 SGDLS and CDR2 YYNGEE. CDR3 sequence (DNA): TGTGCCAGCAGCGACAGGGACAGGGAGTACGAGCAGTACTTC. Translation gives CASSDRDREYEQYF.

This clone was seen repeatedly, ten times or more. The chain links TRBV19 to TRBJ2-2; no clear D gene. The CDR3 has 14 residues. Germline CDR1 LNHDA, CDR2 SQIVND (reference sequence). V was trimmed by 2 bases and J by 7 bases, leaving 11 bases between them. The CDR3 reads CASSIKTVRGELFF. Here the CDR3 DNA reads TGTGCCAGTAGTATAAAGACTGTCCGCGGGGAGCTGTTTTTT.

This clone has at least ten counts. CDR3 DNA sequence: TGTGCCAGCCACTACGGGGGACTGAACACTGAAGCTTTCTTT. Its protein is CASHYGGLNTEAFF. The chain couples TRBV19 to TRBJ1-1; D perhaps matches TRBD1 (5 bases). Germline CDR1 reads LNHDA; CDR2 reads SQIVND (reference sequence). V lost 9 bases and J 0 bases, leaving 14 bases between the germline ends. The CDR3 runs 14 residues.

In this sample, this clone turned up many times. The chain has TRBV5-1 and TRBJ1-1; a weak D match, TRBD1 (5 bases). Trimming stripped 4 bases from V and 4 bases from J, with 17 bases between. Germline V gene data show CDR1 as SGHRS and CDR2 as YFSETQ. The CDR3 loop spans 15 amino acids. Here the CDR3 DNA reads TGCGCCAGCAGCCTGGGATGGGGGGGAGGCACTGAAGCTTTCTTT. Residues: CASSLGWGGGTEAFF.

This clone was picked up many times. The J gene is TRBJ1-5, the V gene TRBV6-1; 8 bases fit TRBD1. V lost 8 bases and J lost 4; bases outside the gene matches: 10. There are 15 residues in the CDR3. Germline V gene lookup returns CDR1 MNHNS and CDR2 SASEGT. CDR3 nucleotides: TGTGCCAGCCGACGTGGACAGGGCTATAATCAGCCCCAGCATTTT. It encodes CASRRGQGYNQPQHF.

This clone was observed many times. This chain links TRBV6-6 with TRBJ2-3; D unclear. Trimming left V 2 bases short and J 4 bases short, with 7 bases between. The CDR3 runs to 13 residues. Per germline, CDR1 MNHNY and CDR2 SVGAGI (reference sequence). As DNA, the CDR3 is TGTGCCAGCAGTTACGGGCTGTCAGATACGCAGTATTTT. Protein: CASSYGLSDTQYF.

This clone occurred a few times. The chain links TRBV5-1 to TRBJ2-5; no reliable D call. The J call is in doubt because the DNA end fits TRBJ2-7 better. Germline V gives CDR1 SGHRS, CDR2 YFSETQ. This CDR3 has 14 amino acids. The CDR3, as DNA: TGCGCCAGCAGCTTGGAACTGAGCTCCTACGAGCAGTACTTC. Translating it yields CASSLELSSYEQYF.

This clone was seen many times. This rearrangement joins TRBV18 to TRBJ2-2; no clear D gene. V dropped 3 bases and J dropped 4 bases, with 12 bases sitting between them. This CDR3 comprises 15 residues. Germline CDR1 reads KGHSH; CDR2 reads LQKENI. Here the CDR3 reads CASSPGLTLTGELFF. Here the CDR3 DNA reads TGTGCCAGCTCACCGGGCCTGACGCTCACCGGGGAGCTGTTTTTT.

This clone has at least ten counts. CDR3 DNA sequence: TGTGCCAGCACTTTAGCGGGAGGCATCCACAATGAGCAGTTCTTC. Translated: CASTLAGGIHNEQFF. The V gene is TRBV2, the J gene TRBJ2-1; 10 nucleotides match TRBD2. CDR1 and CDR2 from the germline V gene are SNHLY and FYNNEI. The CDR3 is 15 amino acids. Trimming removed 7 bases from V and 5 bases from J; junction bases left unmatched: 8.

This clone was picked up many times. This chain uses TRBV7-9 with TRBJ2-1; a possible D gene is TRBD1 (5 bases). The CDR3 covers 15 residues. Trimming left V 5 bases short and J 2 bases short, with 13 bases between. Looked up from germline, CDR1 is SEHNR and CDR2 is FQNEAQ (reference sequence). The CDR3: CASSPTGRAYNEQFF. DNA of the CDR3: TGTGCCAGCAGCCCCACGGGCAGGGCCTACAATGAGCAGTTCTTC.

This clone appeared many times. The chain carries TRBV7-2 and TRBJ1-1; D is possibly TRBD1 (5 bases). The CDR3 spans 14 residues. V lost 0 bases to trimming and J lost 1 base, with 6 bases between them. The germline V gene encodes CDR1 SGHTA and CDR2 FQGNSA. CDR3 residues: CASSLAQGNTEAFF. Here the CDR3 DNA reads TGTGCCAGCAGCTTAGCGCAGGGGAACACTGAAGCTTTCTTT.

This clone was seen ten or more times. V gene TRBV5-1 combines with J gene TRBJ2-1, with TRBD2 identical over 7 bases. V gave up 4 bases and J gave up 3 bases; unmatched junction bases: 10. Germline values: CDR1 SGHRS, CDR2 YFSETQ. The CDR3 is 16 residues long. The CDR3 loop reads CASSPMASGNYNEQFF. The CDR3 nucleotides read TGCGCCAGCAGCCCCATGGCTAGCGGAAACTACAATGAGCAGTTCTTC.

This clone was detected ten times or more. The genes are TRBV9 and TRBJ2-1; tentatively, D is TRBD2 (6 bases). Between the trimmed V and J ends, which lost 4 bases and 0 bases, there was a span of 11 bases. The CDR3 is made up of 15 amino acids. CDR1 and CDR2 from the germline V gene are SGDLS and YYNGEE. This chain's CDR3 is CASSISGRSYNEQFF. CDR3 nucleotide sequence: TGTGCCAGCAGCATTAGCGGTCGCTCCTACAATGAGCAGTTCTTC.

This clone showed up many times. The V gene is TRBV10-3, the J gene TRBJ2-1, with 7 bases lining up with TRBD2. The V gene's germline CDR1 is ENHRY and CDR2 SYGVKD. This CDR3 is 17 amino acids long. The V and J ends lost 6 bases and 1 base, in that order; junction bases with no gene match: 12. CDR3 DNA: TGTGCCATCAGCTCCGATGAGGGAGGGCCATCCTACAATGAGCAGTTCTTC. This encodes CAISSDEGGPSYNEQFF.

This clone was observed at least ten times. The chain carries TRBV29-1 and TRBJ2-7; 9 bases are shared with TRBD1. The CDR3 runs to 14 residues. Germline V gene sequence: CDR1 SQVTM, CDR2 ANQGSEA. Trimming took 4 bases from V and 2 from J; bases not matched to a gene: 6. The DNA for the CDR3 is TGCAGCGTTGGGCGAGACAGGGGGACCTACGAGCAGTACTTC. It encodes CSVGRDRGTYEQYF.

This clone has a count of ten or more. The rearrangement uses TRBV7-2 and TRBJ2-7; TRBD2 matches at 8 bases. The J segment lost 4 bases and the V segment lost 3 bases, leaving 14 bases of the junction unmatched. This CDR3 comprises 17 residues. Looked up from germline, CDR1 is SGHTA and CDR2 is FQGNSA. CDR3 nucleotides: TGTGCCAGCAGCTTTGCGGCCGGGACTAGAAGTCGGTACGAGCAGTACTTC. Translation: CASSFAAGTRSRYEQYF.

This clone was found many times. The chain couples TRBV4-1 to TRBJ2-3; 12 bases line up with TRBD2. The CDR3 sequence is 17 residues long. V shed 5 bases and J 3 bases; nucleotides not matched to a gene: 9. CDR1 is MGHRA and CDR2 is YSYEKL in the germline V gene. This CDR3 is CASSSLHLAGGTDTQYF. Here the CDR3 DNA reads TGCGCCAGCAGCTCTTTACATCTAGCGGGAGGGACAGATACGCAGTATTTT.

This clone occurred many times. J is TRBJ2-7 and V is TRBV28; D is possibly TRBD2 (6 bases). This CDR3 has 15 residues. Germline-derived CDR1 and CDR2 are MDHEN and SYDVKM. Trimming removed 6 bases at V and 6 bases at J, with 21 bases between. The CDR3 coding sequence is TGTGCCAGCAGCCGGCTCGCTTGGGAGGCGAGCGAGCAGTACTTC. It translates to CASSRLAWEASEQYF.

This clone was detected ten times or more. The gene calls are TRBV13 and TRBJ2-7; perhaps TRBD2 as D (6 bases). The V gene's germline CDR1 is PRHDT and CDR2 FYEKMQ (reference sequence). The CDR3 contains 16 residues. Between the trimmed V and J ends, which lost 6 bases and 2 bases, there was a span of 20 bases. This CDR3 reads CASSMGLVLAAYEQYF. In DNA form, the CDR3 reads TGTGCCAGCAGTATGGGCCTAGTACTAGCAGCCTACGAGCAGTACTTC.

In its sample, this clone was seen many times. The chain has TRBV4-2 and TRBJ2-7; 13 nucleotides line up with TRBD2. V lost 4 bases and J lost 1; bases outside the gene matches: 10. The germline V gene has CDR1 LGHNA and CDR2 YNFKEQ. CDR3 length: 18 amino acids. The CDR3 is CASSPDRLAGGLSYEQYF. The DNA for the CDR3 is TGTGCCAGCAGCCCAGACCGACTAGCGGGAGGCCTATCCTACGAGCAGTACTTC.

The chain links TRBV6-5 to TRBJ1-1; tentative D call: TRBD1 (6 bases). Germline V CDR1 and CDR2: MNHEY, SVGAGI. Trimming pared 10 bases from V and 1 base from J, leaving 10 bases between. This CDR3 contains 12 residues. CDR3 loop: CATSTGNTEAFF. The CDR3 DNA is TGTGCCACCTCGACAGGGAACACTGAAGCTTTCTTT.

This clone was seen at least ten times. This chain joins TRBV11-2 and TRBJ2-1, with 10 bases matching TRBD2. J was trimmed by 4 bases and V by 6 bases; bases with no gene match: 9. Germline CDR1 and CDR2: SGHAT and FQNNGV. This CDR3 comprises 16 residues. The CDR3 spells CASRPPTSGAYNEQFF. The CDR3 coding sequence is TGTGCCAGCAGGCCGCCTACTAGCGGGGCTTACAATGAGCAGTTCTTC.

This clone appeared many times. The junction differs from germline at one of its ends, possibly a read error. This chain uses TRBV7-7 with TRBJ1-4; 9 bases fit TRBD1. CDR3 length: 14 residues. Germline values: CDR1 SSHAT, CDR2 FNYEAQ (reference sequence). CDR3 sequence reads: CASSPGTGYGKLFF. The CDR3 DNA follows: TGTGCTAGCAGTCCCGGGACAGGGTATGGAAAACTGTTTTTT. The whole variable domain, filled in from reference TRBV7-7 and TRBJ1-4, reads GAGVSQSPRYKVTKRGQDVTLRCDPISSHATLYWYQQALGQGPEFLTYFNYEAQPDKSGLPSDRFSAERPEGSISTLTIQRTEQRDSAMYRCASSPGTGYGKLFFGSGTQLSVL.

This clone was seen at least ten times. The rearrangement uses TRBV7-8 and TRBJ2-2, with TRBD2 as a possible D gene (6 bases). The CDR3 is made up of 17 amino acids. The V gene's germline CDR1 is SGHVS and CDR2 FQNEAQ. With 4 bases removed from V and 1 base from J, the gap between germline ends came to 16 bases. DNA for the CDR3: TGTGCCAGCAGCTCGTTCCGGGGGTCTAGGAACACCGGGGAGCTGTTTTTT. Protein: CASSSFRGSRNTGELFF.

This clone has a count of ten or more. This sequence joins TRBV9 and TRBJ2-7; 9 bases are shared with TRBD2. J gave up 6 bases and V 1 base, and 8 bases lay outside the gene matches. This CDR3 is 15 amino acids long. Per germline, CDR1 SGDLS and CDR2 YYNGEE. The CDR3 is CASSVSGRPAGEQYF. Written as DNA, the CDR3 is TGTGCCAGCAGCGTAAGCGGGAGGCCCGCGGGCGAGCAGTACTTC.